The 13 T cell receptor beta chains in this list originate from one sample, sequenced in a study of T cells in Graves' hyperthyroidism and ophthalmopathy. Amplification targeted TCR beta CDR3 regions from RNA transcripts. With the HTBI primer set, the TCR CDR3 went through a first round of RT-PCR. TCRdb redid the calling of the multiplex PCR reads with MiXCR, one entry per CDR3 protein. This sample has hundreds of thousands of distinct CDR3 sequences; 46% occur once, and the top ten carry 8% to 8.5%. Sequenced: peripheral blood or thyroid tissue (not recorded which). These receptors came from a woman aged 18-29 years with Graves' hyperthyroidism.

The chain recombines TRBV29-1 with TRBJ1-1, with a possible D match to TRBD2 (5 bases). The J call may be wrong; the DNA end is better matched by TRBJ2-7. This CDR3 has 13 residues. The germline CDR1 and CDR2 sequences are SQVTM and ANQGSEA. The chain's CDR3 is CSANEGMNTEQYF. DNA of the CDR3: TGCAGCGCTAACGAGGGCATGAACACTGAGCAGTACTTC.

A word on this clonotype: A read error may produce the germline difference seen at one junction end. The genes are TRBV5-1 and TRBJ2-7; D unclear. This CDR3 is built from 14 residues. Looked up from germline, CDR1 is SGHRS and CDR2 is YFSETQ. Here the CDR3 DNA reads TGTGCCAGCAGCTTGGTCGGGCTCTCTCCCGAGCAGTACTTC. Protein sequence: CASSLVGLSPEQYF.

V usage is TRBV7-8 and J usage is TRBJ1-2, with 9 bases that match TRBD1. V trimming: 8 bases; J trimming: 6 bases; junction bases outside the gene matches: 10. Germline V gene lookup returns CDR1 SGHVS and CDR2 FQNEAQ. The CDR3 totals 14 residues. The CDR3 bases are TGTGCCAGCGCCCTGAGGACAGGGGACGATGGCTACACCTTC. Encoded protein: CASALRTGDDGYTF.

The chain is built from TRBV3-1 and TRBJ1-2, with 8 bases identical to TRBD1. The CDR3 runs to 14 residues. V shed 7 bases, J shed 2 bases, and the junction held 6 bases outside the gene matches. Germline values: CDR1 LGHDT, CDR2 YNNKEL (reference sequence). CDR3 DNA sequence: TGTGCCAGCACCCAGGGACAGGCGAACTATGGCTACACCTTC. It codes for CASTQGQANYGYTF. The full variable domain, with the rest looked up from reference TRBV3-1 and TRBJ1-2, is DTAVSQTPKYLVTQMGNDKSIKCEQNLGHDTMYWYKQDSKKFLKIMFSYNNKELIINETVPNRFSPKSPDKAHLNLHINSLELGDSAVYFCASTQGQANYGYTFGSGTRLTVV.

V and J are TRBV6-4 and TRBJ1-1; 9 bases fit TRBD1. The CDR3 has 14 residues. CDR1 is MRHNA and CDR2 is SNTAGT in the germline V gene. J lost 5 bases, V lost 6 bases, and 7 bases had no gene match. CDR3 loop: CASSRTGAGTEAFF. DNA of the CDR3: TGTGCCAGCAGCCGGACAGGGGCAGGAACTGAAGCTTTCTTT.

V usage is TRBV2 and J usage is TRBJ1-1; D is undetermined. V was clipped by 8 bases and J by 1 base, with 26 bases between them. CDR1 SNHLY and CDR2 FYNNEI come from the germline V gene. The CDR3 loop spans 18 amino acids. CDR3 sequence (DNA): TGTGCCAGCGGGGAAAGCGAAAGCTACACAATTACGAACACTGAAGCTTTCTTT. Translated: CASGESESYTITNTEAFF.

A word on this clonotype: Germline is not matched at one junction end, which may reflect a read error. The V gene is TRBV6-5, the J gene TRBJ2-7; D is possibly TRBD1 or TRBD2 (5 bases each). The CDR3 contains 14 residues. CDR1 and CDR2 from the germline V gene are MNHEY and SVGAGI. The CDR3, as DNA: TGTGCCAGCAGTTCACTTACCCCGGGGACCTGGGTCGACTTC. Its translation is CASSSLTPGTWVDF.

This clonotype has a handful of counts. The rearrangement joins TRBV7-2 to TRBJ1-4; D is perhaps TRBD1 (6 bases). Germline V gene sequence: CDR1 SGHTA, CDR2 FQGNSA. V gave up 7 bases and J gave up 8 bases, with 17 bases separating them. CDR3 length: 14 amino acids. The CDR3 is CASKRGAGEEKLFF. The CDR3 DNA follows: TGTGCCAGCAAGCGGGGGGCTGGAGAAGAAAAACTGTTTTTT. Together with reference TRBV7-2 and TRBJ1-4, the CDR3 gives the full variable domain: GAGVSQSPSNKVTEKGKDVELRCDPISGHTALYWYRQSLGQGLEFLIYFQGNSAPDKSGLPSDRFSAERTGGSVSTLTIQRTQQEDSAVYLCASKRGAGEEKLFFGSGTQLSVL.

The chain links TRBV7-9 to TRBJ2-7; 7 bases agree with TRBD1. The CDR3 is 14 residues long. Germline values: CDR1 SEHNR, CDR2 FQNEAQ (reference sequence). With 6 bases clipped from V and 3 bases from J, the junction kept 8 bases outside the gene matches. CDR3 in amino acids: CASSYSTGNYEQYF. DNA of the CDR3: TGTGCCAGCAGTTACTCGACAGGGAACTACGAGCAGTACTTC. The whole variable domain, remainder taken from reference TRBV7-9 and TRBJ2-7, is DTGVSQNPRHKITKRGQNVTFRCDPISEHNRLYWYRQTLGQGPEFLTYFQNEAQLEKSRLLSDRFSAERPKGSFSTLEIQRTEQGDSAMYLCASSYSTGNYEQYFGPGTRLTVT.

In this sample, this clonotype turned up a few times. CDR3 sequence reads: CASSQTPRGVGYTF. The CDR3 nucleotides are TGTGCCAGCAGTCAAACCCCCAGGGGCGTCGGCTACACCTTC. V is TRBV2 and J is TRBJ1-2, with D perhaps matching TRBD1 (6 bases). Trimming stripped 5 bases from V and 8 bases from J, with 18 bases between. Germline CDR1 reads SNHLY; CDR2 reads FYNNEI. This CDR3 spans 14 amino acids.

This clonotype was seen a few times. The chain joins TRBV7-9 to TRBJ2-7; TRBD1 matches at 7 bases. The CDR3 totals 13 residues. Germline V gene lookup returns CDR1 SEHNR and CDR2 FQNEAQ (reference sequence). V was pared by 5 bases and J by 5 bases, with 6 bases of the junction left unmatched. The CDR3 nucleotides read TGTGCCAGCAGCCCTGACAGGGACCACGAGCAGTACTTC. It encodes CASSPDRDHEQYF.

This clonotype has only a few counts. The CDR3 loop reads CASSVGGFSYEQYF. CDR3 DNA: TGTGCCAGCAGCGTAGGAGGATTCTCCTACGAGCAGTACTTC. This chain links TRBV9 with TRBJ2-7; D is unresolved. Trimming pared 0 bases from V and 0 bases from J, leaving 7 bases between. This CDR3 has 14 residues. Germline lookup yields CDR1 SGDLS and CDR2 YYNGEE. The whole variable domain, remainder taken from reference TRBV9 and TRBJ2-7, is DSGVTQTPKHLITATGQRVTLRCSPRSGDLSVYWYQQSLDQGLQFLIQYYNGEERAKGNILERFSAQQFPDLHSELNLSSLELGDSALYFCASSVGGFSYEQYFGPGTRLTVT.

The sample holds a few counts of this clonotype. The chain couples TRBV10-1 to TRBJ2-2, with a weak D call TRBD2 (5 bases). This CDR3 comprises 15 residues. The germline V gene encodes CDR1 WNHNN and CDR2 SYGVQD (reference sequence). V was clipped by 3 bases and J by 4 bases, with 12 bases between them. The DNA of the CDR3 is TGCGCCAGCAGTGACCCGCTAGCTGGCACCGGGGAGCTGTTTTTT. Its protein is CASSDPLAGTGELFF.